This is a list of T cell receptor beta chains from one sample in a study of molecular identifiers for immune sequencing clone quantification. In TCRdb, the PCR reads were re-called with MiXCR into one record per CDR3 protein. The data show about 640,000 distinct CDR3 sequences, about 20% seen once. Input material: naive CD8+ T cells from blood, with Jurkat cell RNA spiked in. The source of these receptors is a human donor in good health. Some libraries in this study had Jurkat cell RNA spiked in. CDR3s include the opening cysteine and the closing phenylalanine or tryptophan. Fields, in order: V gene, J gene, D gene, clone size, CDR3 protein, CDR3 DNA. A D gene is named only where the DNA matches it firmly. The size of a clone is reported for some rows only, either as once, few or many, or as a class for expanded clones.

V: TRBV30
J: TRBJ2-3
D: NA
size: many
CDR3: CAWSLGKDTQYF
DNA: TGTGCCTGGAGTCTGGGGAAAGATACGCAGTATTTT

V: TRBV9
J: TRBJ1-1
D: TRBD1
size: NA
CDR3: CAGSPGQGLDTEAFF
DNA: TGTGCCGGCAGCCCCGGACAGGGTTTGGACACTGAAGCTTTCTTT

V: TRBV2
J: TRBJ1-5
D: NA
size: many
CDR3: CASSEGGQPQHF
DNA: TGTGCCAGCAGTGAGGGGGGTCAGCCCCAGCATTTT

V: TRBV5-1
J: TRBJ1-4
D: NA
size: NA
CDR3: CASSLRYAGATNEKLFF
DNA: TGCGCCAGCAGCTTGCGGTACGCAGGGGCAACTAATGAAAAACTGTTTTTT

V: TRBV6-6
J: TRBJ2-7
D: NA
size: NA
CDR3: CACSYSETYEQYF
DNA: TGTGCCTGCAGTTACTCGGAAACCTACGAGCAGTACTTC

V: TRBV7-7
J: TRBJ2-5
D: NA
size: few
CDR3: CASSLGPGGDQYF
DNA: TGTGCCAGCAGCTTAGGTCCAGGGGGGGACCAGTACTTC

V: TRBV12-3/TRBV12-4
J: TRBJ2-1
D: NA
size: few
CDR3: CASSFFRNEQFF
DNA: TGTGCCAGCAGTTTTTTTCGCAATGAGCAGTTCTTC

V: TRBV20-1
J: TRBJ1-1
D: NA
size: many
CDR3: CSAIGMAGTEAFF
DNA: TGCAGTGCTATAGGGATGGCGGGCACTGAAGCTTTCTTT

V: TRBV9
J: TRBJ2-5
D: NA
size: many
CDR3: CASSAGGQPSQETQYF
DNA: TGTGCCAGCAGCGCCGGAGGGCAGCCAAGTCAAGAGACCCAGTACTTC

V: TRBV28
J: TRBJ2-6
D: NA
size: many
CDR3: CASSTPEALNSGANVLTF
DNA: TGTGCCAGCAGTACCCCTGAAGCGCTCAACTCTGGGGCCAACGTCCTGACTTTC

V: TRBV7-2
J: TRBJ2-7
D: TRBD2
size: few
CDR3: CASSLALTTSGSWSYEQYF
DNA: TGTGCCAGCAGCTTAGCGCTGACGACTAGCGGGAGTTGGTCCTACGAGCAGTACTTC

V: TRBV27
J: TRBJ2-1
D: NA
size: NA
CDR3: CASSVPGPNSYNEQFF
DNA: TGTGCCAGCAGTGTACCGGGACCCAACTCCTACAATGAGCAGTTCTTC

V: TRBV27
J: TRBJ2-1
D: TRBD2
size: NA
CDR3: CASSPGTSGHYNEQFF
DNA: TGTGCCAGCAGTCCCGGGACTAGCGGGCACTACAATGAGCAGTTCTTC

V: TRBV7-9
J: TRBJ1-1
D: NA
size: many
CDR3: CASSLAGEGTMNTEAFF
DNA: TGTGCCAGCAGCTTAGCTGGGGAGGGGACTATGAACACTGAAGCTTTCTTT

V: TRBV25-1
J: TRBJ2-3
D: NA
size: many
CDR3: CASSELSIGDTDTQYF
DNA: TGTGCCAGCAGTGAGCTAAGCATAGGGGATACAGATACGCAGTATTTT

V: TRBV28
J: TRBJ1-5
D: NA
size: NA
CDR3: CASRVQGSNQPQHF
DNA: TGTGCCAGCAGGGTACAGGGCTCCAATCAGCCCCAGCATTTT

V: TRBV29-1
J: TRBJ1-1
D: NA
size: many
CDR3: CSGDSTQAFF
DNA: TGCAGTGGGGACTCCACCCAAGCTTTCTTT

V: TRBV12-3/TRBV12-4
J: TRBJ2-1
D: TRBD1
size: NA
CDR3: CASSLGTGPYNEQFF
DNA: TGTGCCAGCAGTTTAGGGACAGGGCCTTACAATGAGCAGTTCTTC

V: TRBV6-2/TRBV6-3
J: TRBJ2-5
D: TRBD1
size: many
CDR3: CASRYPGQGLEETQYF
DNA: TGTGCCAGCAGATATCCGGGACAGGGCTTAGAAGAGACCCAGTACTTC

V: TRBV6-1
J: TRBJ1-1
D: NA
size: many
CDR3: CASRAFESEAFF
DNA: TGTGCCAGCAGGGCGTTCGAAAGTGAAGCTTTCTTT

V: TRBV28
J: TRBJ2-7
D: NA
size: many
CDR3: CASSFSYPDYEQYF
DNA: TGTGCCAGCAGTTTCTCTTACCCCGACTACGAGCAGTACTTC

V: TRBV19
J: TRBJ2-2
D: NA
size: NA
CDR3: CASQPGLNTGELFF
DNA: TGTGCCAGTCAACCCGGGTTGAACACCGGGGAGCTGTTTTTT

V: TRBV29-1
J: TRBJ2-1
D: TRBD2
size: NA
CDR3: CSVGGLASSVEQSF
DNA: TGCAGCGTTGGAGGACTAGCATCTTCGGTTGAGCAGTCCTTC

V: TRBV27
J: TRBJ1-1
D: TRBD1
size: NA
CDR3: CASSLVQSQGVGTEAFF
DNA: TGTGCCAGCAGTTTAGTTCAATCACAGGGGGTTGGTACTGAAGCTTTCTTT

V: TRBV9
J: TRBJ1-5
D: TRBD1
size: many
CDR3: CASSEGGGHQPQHF
DNA: TGTGCCAGCAGCGAAGGGGGCGGACATCAGCCCCAGCATTTT

V: TRBV5-6
J: TRBJ2-7
D: NA
size: many
CDR3: CASSLSWPIEQYF
DNA: TGTGCCAGCAGCTTGAGCTGGCCCATCGAGCAGTACTTC

V: TRBV4-2
J: TRBJ2-5
D: TRBD2
size: many
CDR3: CASSQDLYLPSGIIETQYF
DNA: TGTGCCAGCAGCCAAGATCTCTATTTGCCTAGCGGGATCATCGAGACCCAGTACTTC

V: TRBV27
J: TRBJ2-7
D: TRBD2
size: few
CDR3: CASLGRGGTNEQYF
DNA: TGTGCCAGCCTTGGGCGCGGGGGGACGAACGAGCAGTACTTC

V: TRBV11-2
J: TRBJ1-1
D: NA
size: NA
CDR3: CASSLVGGLEAFF
DNA: TGTGCCAGCAGCTTAGTCGGAGGACTTGAAGCTTTCTTT

V: TRBV4-1
J: TRBJ1-3
D: NA
size: many
CDR3: CASSQVGESSGNTIYF
DNA: TGCGCCAGCAGCCAAGTCGGGGAAAGCTCTGGAAACACCATATATTTT

V: TRBV6-2/TRBV6-3
J: TRBJ2-7
D: NA
size: NA
CDR3: CASTPSILHYEQYF
DNA: TGTGCCAGCACCCCAAGTATCCTACACTACGAGCAGTACTTC

V: TRBV21-1
J: TRBJ2-7
D: NA
size: NA
CDR3: CASSPAFSYEQYF
DNA: TGTGCCAGCAGCCCCGCCTTTTCCTACGAGCAGTACTTC

V: TRBV7-9
J: TRBJ2-7
D: NA
size: NA
CDR3: CASAGGTQISYEQYF
DNA: TGTGCCAGCGCAGGCGGGACACAAATTTCCTACGAGCAGTACTTC

V: TRBV7-6
J: TRBJ1-3
D: NA
size: many
CDR3: CASSFGQGPSSSGNTIYF
DNA: TGTGCCAGCAGCTTCGGGCAGGGTCCCAGTAGCTCTGGAAACACCATATATTTT

V: TRBV5-8
J: TRBJ2-7
D: TRBD1
size: few
CDR3: CASSAVGQANYEQYF
DNA: TGTGCCAGCAGCGCCGTCGGACAGGCAAACTACGAGCAGTACTTC

V: TRBV29-1
J: TRBJ2-3
D: TRBD2
size: many
CDR3: CSVELAGGFYTQYF
DNA: TGCAGCGTTGAACTAGCGGGGGGGTTCTATACGCAGTATTTT

V: TRBV11-2
J: TRBJ2-7
D: NA
size: NA
CDR3: CASSSTGTDAYEQYF
DNA: TGTGCCAGCAGCTCTACCGGGACGGATGCCTACGAGCAGTACTTC

V: TRBV5-1
J: TRBJ1-4
D: NA
size: many
CDR3: CASSLGPGANEKLFF
DNA: TGCGCCAGCAGCTTGGGCCCGGGGGCTAATGAAAAACTGTTTTTT

V: TRBV12-3/TRBV12-4
J: TRBJ2-1
D: NA
size: NA
CDR3: CASSLEAVPLEQFF
DNA: TGTGCCAGCAGTTTAGAGGCCGTCCCGCTTGAGCAGTTCTTC

V: TRBV4-3
J: TRBJ2-7
D: TRBD1
size: NA
CDR3: CASSPRQGLSYEQYF
DNA: TGCGCCAGCAGCCCCCGACAGGGGCTAAGTTACGAGCAGTACTTC

V: TRBV2
J: TRBJ2-5
D: NA
size: few
CDR3: CASHSGGRRETQYF
DNA: TGTGCCAGCCATTCCGGGGGGCGCAGGGAGACCCAGTACTTC

V: TRBV5-6
J: TRBJ2-4
D: NA
size: many
CDR3: CASSHLTGSRNIQYF
DNA: TGTGCCAGCAGTCATTTGACAGGCTCCCGAAACATTCAGTACTTC

V: TRBV9
J: TRBJ2-7
D: TRBD1
size: many
CDR3: CASSEGTGYYEQYF
DNA: TGTGCCAGCAGCGAGGGGACAGGGTACTACGAGCAGTACTTC

V: TRBV25-1
J: TRBJ2-1
D: NA
size: NA
CDR3: CASRGTGAGRWNEQFF
DNA: TGTGCCAGCAGAGGAACCGGGGCCGGGCGATGGAATGAGCAGTTCTTC

V: TRBV6-1
J: TRBJ1-2
D: NA
size: many
CDR3: CASRGGPYGYTF
DNA: TGTGCCAGCAGAGGAGGCCCCTATGGCTACACCTTC

V: TRBV24-1
J: TRBJ2-1
D: NA
size: few
CDR3: CATSAGNNEQFF
DNA: TGTGCCACCAGTGCCGGGAACAATGAGCAGTTCTTC

V: TRBV5-4
J: TRBJ1-1
D: NA
size: many
CDR3: CASSWQLNTEAFF
DNA: TGTGCCAGCAGCTGGCAGTTGAACACTGAAGCTTTCTTT

V: TRBV5-6
J: TRBJ2-7
D: NA
size: NA
CDR3: CASSRDDYSYEQYF
DNA: TGTGCCAGCAGCCGAGATGACTACTCCTACGAGCAGTACTTC